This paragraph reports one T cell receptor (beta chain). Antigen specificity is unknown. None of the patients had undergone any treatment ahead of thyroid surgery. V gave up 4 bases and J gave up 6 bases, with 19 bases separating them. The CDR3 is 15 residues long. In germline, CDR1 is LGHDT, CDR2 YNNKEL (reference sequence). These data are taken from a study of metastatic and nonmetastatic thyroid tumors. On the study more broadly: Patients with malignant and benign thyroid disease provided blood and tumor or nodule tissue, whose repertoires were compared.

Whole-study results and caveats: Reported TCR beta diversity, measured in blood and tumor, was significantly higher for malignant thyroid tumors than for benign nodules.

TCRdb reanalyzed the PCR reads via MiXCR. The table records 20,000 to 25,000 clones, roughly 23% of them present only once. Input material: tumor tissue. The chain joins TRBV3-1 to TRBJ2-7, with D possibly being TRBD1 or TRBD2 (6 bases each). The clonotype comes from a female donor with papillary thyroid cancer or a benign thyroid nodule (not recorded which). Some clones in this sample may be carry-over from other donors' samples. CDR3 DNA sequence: TGTGCCAGCAGCCCCAGCGTGGGGGGCATAGGCGAGCAGTACTTC. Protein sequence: CASSPSVGGIGEQYF.